This TCR beta chain stems from a study of T cells in women clearing cervical HPV infection. As for the study in general: Cases were women with histologically confirmed HPV16-related CIN3 or worse, including 2 invasive cancers.

About this clone itself: Sequencing ends 3 residues short of the CDR3 end; the germline J gene provides the rest.

TCRdb keeps only in-frame clones here, not all; method: immunoSEQ multiplex PCR. Its clone listing holds tens of thousands of clones. The CDR3 totals 16 residues. Germline CDR1 and CDR2: KGHSH and LQKENI. The trim removed 3 bases at V and 4 bases at J, leaving 6 bases unmatched. Specimen: blood buffy coat. This chain links TRBV18 with TRBJ2-2; 9 nucleotides match TRBD1. This receptor was taken from a woman aged 18 to 75 with a cervical HPV16 infection that either progressed to CIN3+ or cleared (not recorded which). The covered CDR3 bases are TGTGCCAGCTCACCCGTTAGGACAGGGGCCACCGGGGAG. As protein: CASSPVRTGATGE. The full CDR3 sequence reads CASSPVRTGATGELFF.